The sequence of this T cell receptor (beta chain) was determined in a study of shared clonotypes between healthy human individuals. Across the study: Used for every donor were three CD4 naive, three CD4 memory, two CD8 naive and one CD8 memory plate.

About this clone itself: Sequence at one end of the junction differs from germline and may be a read error.

Looked up from germline, CDR1 is MGHDK and CDR2 is SYGVNS. The CDR3 extends over 16 amino acids. The DNA input per sorted-subset replicate PCR was about 190 ng, corresponding to roughly 30,000 T cell genomes. Sequencing used immunoSEQ multiplex PCR; TCRdb keeps in-frame clones, though not all of them. Among about 2,500,000 clones, more than 90% were seen once, and the ten largest hold 0.14%. The origin of this receptor is a young man in good health. V and J are TRBV25-1 and TRBJ2-2; 11 bases match TRBD2. The sequencing sample was made of naive CD4+ T cells sorted from blood. Subset indicated: CD45RA+ positively selected. CDR3 protein: CASRDSGRADTGELFF. The CDR3 region has the DNA TGTGCCAGCCGTGATAGCGGGAGGGCCGACACCGGGGAGCTGTTTTTT.